The T cell receptor (beta chain) described here comes from a study of T cell repertoires in cytomegalovirus infection. For the study at large: Researchers turned to recently identified HLA-C-restricted CMV epitopes as well as well-studied HLA-B-restricted ones. Indicated by public TCR beta signatures were CMV infection and matching HLA type.

Losses at the gene ends were 5 bases for V and 5 bases for J; bases not matched to a gene: 5. The germline V gene encodes CDR1 LNHNV and CDR2 YYDKDF (reference sequence). The CDR3 contains 14 residues. As regards this clonotype: Its antigen is currently unknown.

MiXCR, applied by TCRdb to the reads, yields one record per CDR3 protein. The data show 700,000 to 850,000 distinct CDR3 sequences, with approximately 32% seen just once and 9.5% to 15% held by the top ten. Regarding the study as a whole: Based on cumulative public TCR beta family frequency, carriers of CMV plus the relevant HLA were identified. Ex vivo responses were dominated by HLA-C-restricted CMV-specific TCR beta clonotypes.

The sample was cultured CD8+ T cells from PBMCs, taken from culture after CMV antigen stimulation. This receptor was identified in a human donor in good health (CMV status not recorded). Some clones in this sample may be carry-over from other donors' samples. This sequence joins TRBV15 and TRBJ2-1; 8 bases fit TRBD1. CDR3 loop: CATSAGGADNEQFF. The CDR3 DNA follows: TGTGCCACCAGCGCAGGGGGCGCTGACAATGAGCAGTTCTTC. The complete variable domain, with remaining parts taken from reference TRBV15 and TRBJ2-1, reads DAMVIQNPRYQVTQFGKPVTLSCSQTLNHNVMYWYQQKSSQAPKLLFHYYDKDFNNEADTPDNFQSRRPNTSFCFLDIRSPGLGDTAMYLCATSAGGADNEQFFGPGTRLTVL.